This is a list of T cell receptor beta chains from one sample in a study of cytomegalovirus exposure and HLA in healthy donors. Method: immunoSEQ multiplex PCR; TCRdb's copy keeps in-frame clones and lacks some. The table lists approximately 110,000 clones, 70% of them singletons. Sequenced input: PBMCs. All receptors derive from a man under 40 in good health and CMV-seropositive. Both conserved end residues are part of each CDR3. Each record gives: CDR3 protein, clone size, V gene, J gene. Size values are once, few and many counts, or a class for expanded clones, and some rows have none.

CDR3 protein: CASTPGGGGTDTQYF
clone size: NA
V gene: TRBV5-4
J gene: TRBJ2-3

CDR3 protein: CASSSRDITYEQYF
clone size: NA
V gene: TRBV7-6
J gene: TRBJ2-7

CDR3 protein: CASSVRGWDEQFF
clone size: NA
V gene: TRBV9
J gene: TRBJ2-1

CDR3 protein: CASSSRLATAFSEQFF
clone size: NA
V gene: TRBV5-4
J gene: TRBJ2-1

CDR3 protein: CASSLDAGGGGNTIYF
clone size: NA
V gene: TRBV5-6
J gene: TRBJ1-3

CDR3 protein: CASSLAGAIYNEQFF
clone size: NA
V gene: TRBV27
J gene: TRBJ2-1

CDR3 protein: CASSLDSADTQYF
clone size: NA
V gene: TRBV5-1
J gene: TRBJ2-3

CDR3 protein: CASSLGSGGYNSPLHF
clone size: NA
V gene: TRBV5-6
J gene: TRBJ1-6

CDR3 protein: CASRNDRGLGNTIYF
clone size: few
V gene: TRBV6-1
J gene: TRBJ1-3

CDR3 protein: CASTMTGTNQPQHF
clone size: NA
V gene: TRBV28
J gene: TRBJ1-5

CDR3 protein: CAWSGTGNTEAFF
clone size: NA
V gene: TRBV30
J gene: TRBJ1-1

CDR3 protein: CAMAPGQGQRHF
clone size: NA
V gene: TRBV30
J gene: TRBJ1-5

CDR3 protein: CAVGGGGIDTQYF
clone size: NA
V gene: TRBV5-4
J gene: TRBJ2-3

CDR3 protein: CASSLPGPGTANEKLFF
clone size: NA
V gene: TRBV28
J gene: TRBJ1-4

CDR3 protein: CASSSRQGSDGYTF
clone size: NA
V gene: TRBV5-1
J gene: TRBJ1-2

CDR3 protein: CAIKEAAQTDTQYF
clone size: NA
V gene: TRBV10-3
J gene: TRBJ2-3

CDR3 protein: CASSMRGGVAGYTF
clone size: once
V gene: TRBV11-2
J gene: TRBJ1-2

CDR3 protein: CASSSGAGGAGETQYF
clone size: NA
V gene: TRBV4-3
J gene: TRBJ2-5

CDR3 protein: CASSSGDEAFF
clone size: NA
V gene: TRBV6-6
J gene: TRBJ1-1

CDR3 protein: CASGDLIDRWGINEKLFF
clone size: NA
V gene: TRBV12-5
J gene: TRBJ1-4

CDR3 protein: CAWSLGQLNSPLHF
clone size: NA
V gene: TRBV30
J gene: TRBJ1-6

CDR3 protein: CAPLGGGNTIYF
clone size: once
V gene: TRBV6-6
J gene: TRBJ1-3

CDR3 protein: CASGLPVGGRSGTDTQYF
clone size: NA
V gene: TRBV5-6
J gene: TRBJ2-3

CDR3 protein: CASTPGQGYEQYF
clone size: NA
V gene: TRBV6-1
J gene: TRBJ2-7

CDR3 protein: CASSFPRTANYGYTF
clone size: NA
V gene: TRBV28
J gene: TRBJ1-2

CDR3 protein: CASSLTGGSKYTF
clone size: NA
V gene: TRBV7-3
J gene: TRBJ1-2